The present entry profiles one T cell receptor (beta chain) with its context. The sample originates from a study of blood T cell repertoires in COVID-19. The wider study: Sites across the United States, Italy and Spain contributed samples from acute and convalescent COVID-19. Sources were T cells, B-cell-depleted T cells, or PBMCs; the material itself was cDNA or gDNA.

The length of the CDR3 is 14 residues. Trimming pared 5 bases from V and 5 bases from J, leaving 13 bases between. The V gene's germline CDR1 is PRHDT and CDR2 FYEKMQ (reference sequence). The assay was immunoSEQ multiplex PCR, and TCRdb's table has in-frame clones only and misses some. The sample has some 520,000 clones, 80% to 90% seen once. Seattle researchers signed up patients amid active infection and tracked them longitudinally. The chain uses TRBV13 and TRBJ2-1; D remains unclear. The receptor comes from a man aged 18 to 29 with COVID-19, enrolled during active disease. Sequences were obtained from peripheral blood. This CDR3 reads CASSQTLEDNEQFF. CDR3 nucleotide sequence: TGTGCCAGCAGCCAGACTTTAGAGGACAATGAGCAGTTCTTC.